The next 2 T cell receptor beta chains were all read from a single sample in a study of neoadjuvant anti-PD-1 for oral cavity cancer. Only in-frame clones appear in the TCRdb table, and some are missing; sequencing was by immunoSEQ multiplex PCR. In the table there are some 66,000 clones, around 83% of which are singletons. The starting material was PBMCs, obtained before nivolumab (anti-PD-1) treatment. The source of these receptors is a person aged 35-80 years with oral cavity squamous cell carcinoma.

The V and J genes are TRBV7-9 and TRBJ2-3; D ambiguous. The V end lost 5 bases, the J end lost 3 bases, and 6 bases lay between the germline ends. Germline-derived CDR1 and CDR2 are SEHNR and FQNEAQ (reference sequence). This CDR3 region has 12 residues. The DNA for the CDR3 is TGTGCCAGCAGCAAGAATACAGATACGCAGTATTTT. It translates to CASSKNTDTQYF.

V and J are TRBV29-1 and TRBJ1-1; D gene uncertain. The CDR3 is 12 amino acids. Trimming took off 1 base at V and 3 bases at J, with 6 bases between the two ends. Germline-derived CDR1 and CDR2 are SQVTM and ANQGSEA. The CDR3 reads CSVEGSDTEAFF. CDR3 in DNA: TGCAGCGTTGAAGGGTCCGACACTGAAGCTTTCTTT.